The next 32 T cell receptor beta chains were all read from a single sample in a study of OX40 agonist ivuxolimab in advanced cancers. Using immunoSEQ multiplex PCR, the repertoire was profiled, and TCRdb retains in-frame clones only, with some absent. The sample yields over 75,000 clones, 87% seen once. The source was CD4+ or CD8+ T cells sorted from blood, collected in a trial of the OX40 agonist ivuxolimab. These TCRs come from an adult with an advanced solid tumor such as melanoma, head and neck, liver or kidney cancer.

This clone is a singleton in its sample. The CDR3 region has the DNA TGCGCCAGCAGCCAGGCTAGCGGGAGTTTTTCCAATGAGCAGTTCTTC. Translation: CASSQASGSFSNEQFF. The chain has TRBV4-1 and TRBJ2-1; TRBD2 agrees at 10 bases. The CDR3 has 16 amino acids. Germline trimming cut 3 bases from V and 6 bases from J; bases unmatched to any gene: 8. Germline loops: CDR1 MGHRA, CDR2 YSYEKL.

This clone has only one observation. This chain uses TRBV18 with TRBJ2-3; D unclear. Trimming removed 2 bases at V and 3 bases at J, with 3 bases between. Germline lookup yields CDR1 KGHSH and CDR2 LQKENI. The CDR3 is 12 residues long. CDR3 bases: TGTGCCAGCTCACCAGGGACAGATACGCAGTATTTT. Protein product: CASSPGTDTQYF.

This sequence joins TRBV6-4 and TRBJ1-2; D is possibly TRBD1 (5 bases). The CDR3 is made up of 13 amino acids. Germline V gene data show CDR1 as MRHNA and CDR2 as SNTAGT. V was trimmed by 6 bases and J by 0 bases, leaving 8 bases between them. The CDR3 coding sequence is TGTGCCAGCAGCCGGGGACCTAACTATGGCTACACCTTC. Amino acids: CASSRGPNYGYTF.

V is TRBV18 and J is TRBJ1-6, with TRBD1 as a possible D gene (5 bases). V lost 2 bases and J lost 5, with 10 bases in between. The germline gives CDR1 KGHSH, CDR2 LQKENI. The CDR3 loop spans 15 amino acids. CDR3 sequence: CASSPSEGDNSPLHF. DNA of the CDR3: TGTGCCAGCTCACCATCGGAAGGGGATAATTCACCCCTCCACTTT.

The V call is TRBV9, the J call TRBJ1-3; D call uncertain. The V end lost 0 bases, the J end lost 2 bases, and 15 bases lay between the germline ends. From germline, CDR1 is SGDLS and CDR2 YYNGEE. The CDR3 runs 17 residues. Here the CDR3 DNA reads TGTGCCAGCAGCGTAGGGACCGATCCATTTACTGGAAACACCATATATTTT. Translating gives CASSVGTDPFTGNTIYF.

This clone was seen more than once but under ten times. V usage is TRBV30 and J usage is TRBJ2-5, with D perhaps TRBD2 (6 bases). Trimming removed 0 bases at V and 3 bases at J, with 20 bases between. The CDR3 consists of 17 residues. Germline CDR1 reads GTSNPN; CDR2 reads SVGIG (reference sequence). CDR3 residues: CAWSVRVSPGVKETQYF. The CDR3 coding sequence is TGTGCCTGGAGTGTACGCGTTTCCCCGGGAGTAAAAGAGACCCAGTACTTC.

This chain links TRBV2 with TRBJ1-6, with a weak D call TRBD1 (6 bases). This CDR3 contains 14 residues. Trimming took off 7 bases at V and 9 bases at J, with 16 bases between the two ends. Germline V gene lookup returns CDR1 SNHLY and CDR2 FYNNEI. CDR3 bases: TGTGCCAGCACCAACCAGGGGATTGGTTCACCCCTCCACTTT. As protein: CASTNQGIGSPLHF.

This chain joins TRBV11-2 and TRBJ1-5, with D unresolved. Trimming left V 8 bases short and J 3 bases short, with 14 bases between. CDR3 length: 14 amino acids. CDR1 SGHAT and CDR2 FQNNGV come from the germline V gene. As DNA, the CDR3 is TGTGCCAGCTCCCTCAGCGGTTCCAATCAGCCCCAGCATTTT. It encodes CASSLSGSNQPQHF.

V usage is TRBV29-1 and J usage is TRBJ2-6, with D unresolved. Germline V gene data show CDR1 as SQVTM and CDR2 as ANQGSEA. The CDR3 is 14 amino acids. V was clipped by 5 bases and J by 1 base, with 9 bases between them. CDR3: CSVSSQSGANVLTF. The CDR3 DNA reads TGCAGCGTTTCTTCGCAGTCTGGGGCCAACGTCCTGACTTTC. The full variable domain, completed using reference TRBV29-1 and TRBJ2-6, is SAVISQKPSRDICQRGTSLTIQCQVDSQVTMMFWYRQQPGQSLTLIATANQGSEATYESGFVIDKFPISRPNLTFSTLTVSNMSPEDSSIYLCSVSSQSGANVLTFGAGSRLTVL.

The chain employs TRBV6-6 and TRBJ1-4; no clear D gene. The CDR3 totals 12 residues. Germline-derived CDR1 and CDR2 are MNHNY and SVGAGI (reference sequence). With 6 bases removed from V and 5 bases from J, the gap between germline ends came to 7 bases. The CDR3 protein is CASRVLNEKLFF. DNA of the CDR3: TGTGCCAGCAGGGTCCTAAATGAAAAACTGTTTTTT.

With respect to this clone: Other nucleotide sequences in the sample specify the same CDR3. The chain has TRBV11-1 and TRBJ1-4, with D possibly being TRBD1 (6 bases). Trimming removed 5 bases from V and 3 bases from J, with 13 bases in between. The germline CDR1 and CDR2 sequences are SGHAT and FQDESV (reference sequence). CDR3 size: 15 residues. The CDR3 spells CASSQGGRSNEKLFF. CDR3 in DNA: TGTGCCAGCAGCCAAGGGGGACGCTCTAATGAAAAACTGTTTTTT.

V is TRBV6-1 and J is TRBJ2-2, with TRBD1 matching 8 bases. Germline lookup yields CDR1 MNHNS and CDR2 SASEGT. V trimming: 5 bases; J trimming: 6 bases; junction bases outside the gene matches: 8. The length of the CDR3 is 15 residues. As DNA, the CDR3 is TGTGCCAGCAGTATCCGGGGACAGGTGGCCGGGGAGCTGTTTTTT. The encoded protein is CASSIRGQVAGELFF.

The chain uses TRBV2 and TRBJ1-4; D may be TRBD1 (6 bases). Germline CDR1 SNHLY, CDR2 FYNNEI. V lost 7 bases to trimming and J lost 2 bases, with 14 bases between them. The CDR3 spans 15 residues. DNA for the CDR3: TGTGCCAGCACGATGGGGGACACGACTAATGAAAAACTGTTTTTT. This codes for CASTMGDTTNEKLFF.

V is TRBV4-1 and J is TRBJ1-4; the match to TRBD1 covers 7 bases. Trimming removed 0 bases from V and 6 bases from J; junction bases left unmatched: 7. The CDR3 runs to 16 residues. The germline CDR1 and CDR2 sequences are MGHRA and YSYEKL. CDR3 sequence reads: CASSQDGRGRDEKLFF. CDR3 DNA: TGCGCCAGCAGCCAAGATGGTAGGGGGCGGGATGAAAAACTGTTTTTT.

V is TRBV5-1 and J is TRBJ2-1; the match to TRBD1 covers 7 bases. V shed 2 bases and J 4 bases; nucleotides not matched to a gene: 9. The CDR3 is 16 residues long. The germline CDR1 and CDR2 sequences are SGHRS and YFSETQ. CDR3 in DNA: TGCGCCAGCAGCTTATCCGCAGGGGGTGATTACAATGAGCAGTTCTTC. Encoded protein: CASSLSAGGDYNEQFF.

The gene calls are TRBV5-1 and TRBJ1-5; possible D gene TRBD1, 5 bases. The CDR3 sequence is 14 residues long. The V end lost 1 base, the J end lost 3 bases, and 8 bases lay between the germline ends. Germline lookup yields CDR1 SGHRS and CDR2 YFSETQ. This chain's CDR3 is CASSLPGDNQPQHF. The CDR3 nucleotides are TGCGCCAGCAGCTTGCCGGGGGACAATCAGCCCCAGCATTTT.

The chain recombines TRBV7-3 with TRBJ2-3, with D tentatively TRBD1 or TRBD2 (6 bases each). V lost 1 base to trimming and J lost 1 base, with 9 bases between them. CDR3 length: 15 amino acids. Germline values: CDR1 SGHTA, CDR2 FQGTGA. CDR3 sequence reads: CASSLRGAGTDTQYF. CDR3 coding DNA: TGTGCCAGCAGCTTAAGGGGGGCAGGCACAGATACGCAGTATTTT.

This clone was recorded once. This chain uses TRBV11-3 with TRBJ2-2, with 8 bases fitting TRBD2. The V gene's germline CDR1 is SGHNT and CDR2 YENEEA. The CDR3 is 15 amino acids. The J segment lost 1 base and the V segment lost 8 bases, leaving 6 bases of the junction unmatched. In DNA, the CDR3 is TGTGCCAGCTCTGTAACTAGCGGGAACACCGGGGAGCTGTTTTTT. Amino acid sequence: CASSVTSGNTGELFF. The full variable domain, its missing parts supplied by reference TRBV11-3 and TRBJ2-2, is EAGVVQSPRYKIIEKKQPVAFWCNPISGHNTLYWYLQNLGQGPELLIRYENEEAVDDSQLPKDRFSAERLKGVDSTLKIQPAELGDSAVYLCASSVTSGNTGELFFGEGSRLTVL.

This chain joins TRBV18 and TRBJ2-1, with TRBD2 matching over 9 bases. There are 16 residues in the CDR3. In germline, CDR1 is KGHSH, CDR2 LQKENI. V shed 4 bases, J shed 3 bases, and the junction held 7 bases outside the gene matches. DNA of the CDR3: TGTGCCAGCTCACTTAGCGGGGGTGCTTTCTACAATGAGCAGTTCTTC. As protein: CASSLSGGAFYNEQFF.

V is TRBV6-5 and J is TRBJ2-7; 10 nucleotides agree with TRBD1. In germline, CDR1 is MNHEY, CDR2 SVGAGI. The CDR3 spans 15 residues. The V gene end was trimmed by 6 bases and the J gene end by 5 bases; junction bases not matched to a gene: 10. The CDR3 DNA sequence: TGTGCCAGCAGCCCTCGGGACAGGGGTACCGACGAGCAGTACTTC. Protein sequence: CASSPRDRGTDEQYF.

V and J are TRBV11-2 and TRBJ2-1; D is perhaps TRBD1 (6 bases). CDR1 is SGHAT, CDR2 FQNNGV, per germline. There are 14 residues in the CDR3. With 3 bases removed from V and 5 bases from J, the gap between germline ends came to 11 bases. In DNA, the CDR3 is TGTGCCAGCAGCTTGAACAGGGCTGACAATGAGCAGTTCTTC. Its translation is CASSLNRADNEQFF.

A note on this clone: Other DNA sequences within the sample encode an identical CDR3. The chain employs TRBV5-1 and TRBJ1-4; the match to TRBD1 covers 8 bases. The V gene end was trimmed by 2 bases and the J gene end by 5 bases; junction bases not matched to a gene: 2. In germline, CDR1 is SGHRS, CDR2 YFSETQ. The CDR3 covers 14 residues. CDR3 amino acids: CASSLGQGNEKLFF. CDR3 bases: TGCGCCAGCAGCTTAGGACAGGGAAATGAAAAACTGTTTTTT.

The J gene is TRBJ2-3, the V gene TRBV7-2, with 14 bases that match TRBD2. The CDR3 contains 15 residues. Trimming removed 6 bases from V and 4 bases from J; junction bases left unmatched: 3. In germline, CDR1 is SGHTA, CDR2 FQGNSA. The CDR3 reads CASSPGLAGADTQYF. CDR3 bases: TGTGCCAGCAGTCCGGGACTAGCGGGAGCAGATACGCAGTATTTT.

The CDR3: CASMRAGDLGELFF. CDR3 bases: TGTGCCAGTATGCGAGCGGGAGATTTAGGGGAGCTGTTTTTT. V is TRBV19 and J is TRBJ2-2, with 8 bases aligning to TRBD2. The CDR3 sequence is 14 residues long. V was clipped by 7 bases and J by 8 bases; unmatched bases: 9. The V gene's germline CDR1 is LNHDA and CDR2 SQIVND (reference sequence).

The gene calls are TRBV2 and TRBJ2-7, with D possibly matching TRBD1 (6 bases). Trimming stripped 7 bases from V and 13 bases from J, with 23 bases between. Germline assignment: CDR1 SNHLY and CDR2 FYNNEI. This CDR3 is built from 13 residues. The CDR3 loop reads CASTFGSRDMFYF. In DNA form, the CDR3 reads TGTGCCAGCACCTTTGGGTCCCGGGACATGTTTTACTTC.

This chain links TRBV27 with TRBJ2-2; 11 positions agree with TRBD2. The germline CDR1 and CDR2 sequences are MNHEY and SMNVEV (reference sequence). The V gene end was trimmed by 7 bases and the J gene end by 6 bases; junction bases not matched to a gene: 10. The CDR3 is made up of 16 amino acids. CDR3 protein: CASKSSLAGGPGELFF. The CDR3 nucleotides read TGTGCCAGCAAATCGTCCCTAGCGGGAGGCCCCGGGGAGCTGTTTTTT.

The rearrangement links TRBV28 to TRBJ1-1; D gene ambiguous. The CDR3 runs to 14 residues. CDR1 is MDHEN, CDR2 SYDVKM, per germline. The ends were cut back, 3 bases at V and 8 bases at J, with 16 bases in the middle. The CDR3 region has the DNA TGTGCCAGCAGTTTTTCGGGTCGAAGGCGGGAAGCTTTCTTT. Encoded protein: CASSFSGRRREAFF.

The V gene is TRBV15, the J gene TRBJ2-6; D is possibly TRBD2 (7 bases). This CDR3 contains 17 residues. Germline V gene sequence: CDR1 LNHNV, CDR2 YYDKDF (reference sequence). The V and J ends lost 7 bases and 0 bases respectively, with 16 bases between them. This CDR3 is CATIKGGPVSGANVLTF. As DNA, the CDR3 is TGTGCCACCATAAAGGGGGGGCCCGTCTCTGGGGCCAACGTCCTGACTTTC.

The rearrangement uses TRBV5-5 and TRBJ2-5; the D gene could be TRBD1 or TRBD2 (5 bases each). Trimming cost V 0 bases and J 5 bases, with 8 bases left between them. Per germline, CDR1 SGHKS and CDR2 YYEKEE (reference sequence). The CDR3 spans 13 residues. CDR3 loop: CASSLAGTETQYF. CDR3 bases: TGTGCCAGCAGCTTGGCTGGGACGGAGACCCAGTACTTC.

The chain recombines TRBV4-1 with TRBJ2-2; D is uncertain. The length of the CDR3 is 16 residues. The V gene lost 1 base and the J gene lost 1 base, with 10 bases spanning the gap. Looked up from germline, CDR1 is MGHRA and CDR2 is YSYEKL. CDR3 coding DNA: TGCGCCAGCAGCCAAGTTTCCACGGTGAACACCGGGGAGCTGTTTTTT. Encoded protein: CASSQVSTVNTGELFF.

The gene calls are TRBV18 and TRBJ2-3; 10 bases align to TRBD2. V was clipped by 3 bases and J by 11 bases; unmatched bases: 11. The CDR3 consists of 15 residues. Germline CDR1 and CDR2: KGHSH and LQKENI. Here the CDR3 reads CASSPGGLARGRQYF. The DNA for the CDR3 is TGTGCCAGCTCACCCGGGGGACTAGCGCGAGGGCGGCAGTATTTT.

The V gene is TRBV10-2, the J gene TRBJ1-5, with a possible D match to TRBD1 (5 bases). CDR1 and CDR2 from the germline V gene are WSHSY and SAAADI. The CDR3 extends over 14 amino acids. Trimming removed 2 bases from V and 5 bases from J, with 10 bases in between. The CDR3, as DNA: TGCGCCAGCAGTGAGACAGGACTCGATCAGCCCCAGCATTTT. This sequence encodes CASSETGLDQPQHF.